Detailed here is one T cell receptor beta chain. The junction differs from germline at one of its ends, possibly a read error. The CDR3 spans 12 residues. Germline CDR1 reads MNHEY; CDR2 reads SVGAGI. The data are from a study of T cell changes during pregnancy in multiple sclerosis. The repertoire was sequenced with immunoSEQ multiplex PCR; TCRdb's copy has only in-frame clones and lacks some. The data contain fewer than 55,000 clones, approximately 87% of them singletons. The chain has TRBV6-5 and TRBJ2-3, with 8 bases identical to TRBD1. Sequencing was performed on peripheral blood, taken in the second trimester of pregnancy. This sequence was found in a female donor in good health, enrolled as a control in a pregnancy study. The CDR3 sequence is CASSSGQGAAFF. The DNA for the CDR3 is TGTGCCAGCAGTTCAGGTCAGGGGGCAGCCTTTTTT.